This TCR beta chain derives from a study of cytomegalovirus exposure and HLA in healthy donors. Whole-study results and caveats: In a later analysis, several top co-occurrence clusters appeared linked to parvovirus B19, influenza, CMV and Epstein-Barr virus. Reportedly, HLA-A and HLA-B alleles of most subjects were accurately predicted from TCR beta.

With regard to this clone: Its antigen is unknown.

The PCR was carried out with 60 Vbeta primers and 13 Jbeta primers. Per the original methods: Later analysis identified tens of millions of unique TCR beta chains, about 12 million shared. Libraries were prepared by immunoSEQ multiplex PCR; TCRdb keeps only in-frame clonotypes and omits some of them. That table furnishes V, J and clone size, whereas the DNA furnished D and trimming. The sample contains 90,000 to 120,000 clones, around 67% of which appear only once. Sequences were obtained from PBMCs. The clonotype comes from a woman aged 40-49 years in good health and CMV-seropositive.

CDR3 sequence reads: CASSLDRLSYGYTF. CDR3 sequence (DNA): TGCGCCAGCAGCCTAGACAGGCTGAGCTATGGCTACACCTTC. This rearrangement joins TRBV5-1 to TRBJ1-2; the D gene is possibly TRBD1 (6 bases). Germline V gene lookup returns CDR1 SGHRS and CDR2 YFSETQ. This CDR3 is 14 amino acids long. V shed 4 bases and J shed 4 bases, with 14 bases lying between them.